This is a list of T cell receptor beta chains from one sample in a study of OX40 agonist ivuxolimab in advanced cancers. This table comes from immunoSEQ multiplex PCR, and its TCRdb copy is limited to in-frame clones, with some not included. Seen here are more than 7,500 clones, around 89% observed once, and the top ten hold around 15%. Sample: CD4+ or CD8+ T cells sorted from blood, taken in a trial of the OX40 agonist ivuxolimab. These receptors originate from an adult with an advanced solid tumor such as melanoma, head and neck, liver or kidney cancer. Each CDR3 is given with its conserved first and last residue. The D gene is left open where the match is weak. Size tells how often a clone was seen (once, few, many) or the class of an expanded clone, and some rows leave it out.

v_call	d_call	clone_size	j_call	cdr3_nt	cdr3_aa
TRBV11-2	-	-	TRBJ2-1	TGTGCCAGCAGCGCCGCCGAGACAGCATACAATGAGCAGTTCTTC	CASSAAETAYNEQFF
TRBV9	-	-	TRBJ2-1	TGTGCCAGCCGTGGGGGTGGCGAGCAGTTCTTC	CASRGGGEQFF
TRBV19	-	-	TRBJ1-5	TGTGCCAGTAGTATAATTGAGGGCTGGCAGGCCCGGTCTCCCTCCCAGCCCCAGCATTTT	CASSIIEGWQARSPSQPQHF
TRBV19	TRBD2	once	TRBJ2-7	TGTGCCAGTAGCGGACTAGCGGGGGACGAGCAGTACTTC	CASSGLAGDEQYF
TRBV10-1	-	-	TRBJ2-1	TGCGCCAGCAGTCCCCGGGGTCTATACAATGAGCAGTTCTTC	CASSPRGLYNEQFF
TRBV7-9	-	-	TRBJ2-7	TGTGCCAGCAGCGGAAGAAGCTCCTACGAGCAGTACTTC	CASSGRSSYEQYF
TRBV5-8	TRBD1	-	TRBJ2-7	TGTGCCAGCAGCTTAGGACAGGGGGCCTACGAGCAGTACTTC	CASSLGQGAYEQYF
TRBV7-6	-	-	TRBJ2-1	TGTGCCAGCAGCTCGTTATCCGGGGCGCCAGGTAATGAGCAGTTCTTC	CASSSLSGAPGNEQFF
TRBV28	-	once	TRBJ1-1	TGTGCCAGCAGTCTGACGAGGAACACTGAAGCTTTCTTT	CASSLTRNTEAFF
TRBV9	TRBD1	once	TRBJ2-2	TGTGCCAGCAGCGTAGGGACAGGGAACACCGGGGAGCTGTTTTTT	CASSVGTGNTGELFF
TRBV4-2	-	-	TRBJ1-5	TGTGCCAGCAGCCCGGCGATAAATCAGCCCCAGCATTTT	CASSPAINQPQHF
TRBV6-4	TRBD2	-	TRBJ2-1	TGTGCCAGCAGTGAAGCGGGGGGCTCCTACAATGAGCAGTTCTTC	CASSEAGGSYNEQFF
TRBV5-5	-	-	TRBJ2-7	TGTGCCAGCACCCCCGGTGCGGCGGGGTGGTACGAGCAGTACTTC	CASTPGAAGWYEQYF
TRBV5-4	TRBD2	-	TRBJ2-3	TGTGCCAGCAGTTCTCCCACCGGGACTAGCGGGGGGTATACGCAGTATTTT	CASSSPTGTSGGYTQYF
TRBV4-2	-	few	TRBJ2-1	TGTGCCAGCGGCTCAGGCAATGAGCAGTTCTTC	CASGSGNEQFF
TRBV7-6	-	-	TRBJ2-2	TGTGCCAGCAGCTTAATGACAACGATCACCGGGGAGCTGTTTTTT	CASSLMTTITGELFF
TRBV7-9	-	-	TRBJ2-2	TGTGCCAGCCCCAGGACGAACACCGGGGAGCTGTTTTTT	CASPRTNTGELFF
TRBV4-3	TRBD1	-	TRBJ1-4	TGCGCCAGCAGCCAGGGGACAGCAACTAATGAAAAACTGTTTTTT	CASSQGTATNEKLFF
TRBV6-5	-	few	TRBJ1-1	TGTGCCAGCAGTTACTTGGTCGGAGTTAACACTGAAGCTTTCTTT	CASSYLVGVNTEAFF
TRBV19	-	-	TRBJ2-5	TGTGCCAGTAGTGCGCGCCAGTTACAAGAGACCCAGTACTTC	CASSARQLQETQYF
TRBV28	TRBD2	-	TRBJ2-1	TGTGCCAGCAGCCCGACTAGCGGGAGGGGCTATGAGCAGTTCTTC	CASSPTSGRGYEQFF
TRBV27	-	-	TRBJ2-3	TGTGCCAGCAGTCTCTCTTGGGGGGCCGCAGATACGCAGTATTTT	CASSLSWGAADTQYF
TRBV9	-	-	TRBJ1-6	TGTGCCAGCAGCGCAGGGTCGGGAGCCTATAATTCACCCCTCCACTTT	CASSAGSGAYNSPLHF
TRBV28	-	-	TRBJ2-2	TGTGCCAGCAGCCCGGACTGGTACACCGGGGAGCTGTTTTTT	CASSPDWYTGELFF
TRBV5-6	-	-	TRBJ1-3	TGTGCCAGTGACTCGGGGGGAAACACCATATATTTT	CASDSGGNTIYF
TRBV2	-	-	TRBJ1-2	TGTGCCAGTGATGACCGTTCGGTTAACTATGGCTACACCTTC	CASDDRSVNYGYTF
TRBV4-2	TRBD1	-	TRBJ1-4	TGTGCCAGCAGCCTCGGGACAGCTGAAAAACTGTTTTTT	CASSLGTAEKLFF
TRBV4-3	-	-	TRBJ2-6	TGCGCCAGCAGCCGAGGTCTCTCTGGGGCCAACGTCCTGACTTTC	CASSRGLSGANVLTF
TRBV29-1	TRBD1	-	TRBJ1-1	TGCAGCGCTGACGGCACAGGGGGAGGTACTGAAGCTTTCTTT	CSADGTGGGTEAFF
TRBV2	-	-	TRBJ2-7	TGTGCCAGCAGCCTCGGACGGAACGAGCAGTACTTC	CASSLGRNEQYF
TRBV5-6	-	-	TRBJ2-7	TGTGCCAGCAGCTTGCAGGTTAGCTCCTACGAGCAGTACTTC	CASSLQVSSYEQYF
TRBV27	-	-	TRBJ1-2	TGTGCCAGCAGTTTATCGAGTCCCGGGGCTACTAACTATGGCTACACCTTC	CASSLSSPGATNYGYTF
TRBV7-2	-	-	TRBJ2-7	TGTGCCAGCAGCTTTTCCGGCGGATCCTACGAGCAGTACTTC	CASSFSGGSYEQYF
TRBV27	-	-	TRBJ1-5	TGTGCCAGCAGTCTACGGGACCCCCAGTGGAGCAATCAGCCCCAGCATTTT	CASSLRDPQWSNQPQHF
TRBV10-2	TRBD2	-	TRBJ2-6	TGCGCCTCACGAGCGGGAGTCGCGGGGGCTGGGGCCAACGTCCTGACTTTC	CASRAGVAGAGANVLTF
TRBV28	-	-	TRBJ1-2	TGTGCCAGCTACCTCGTACAGGGAAAAGTTGGTGGCTACACCTTC	CASYLVQGKVGGYTF
TRBV5-8	TRBD2	-	TRBJ2-5	TGTGCCAGCAGCTTGGCGGGTGGGACTAAAGAGACCCAGTACTTC	CASSLAGGTKETQYF